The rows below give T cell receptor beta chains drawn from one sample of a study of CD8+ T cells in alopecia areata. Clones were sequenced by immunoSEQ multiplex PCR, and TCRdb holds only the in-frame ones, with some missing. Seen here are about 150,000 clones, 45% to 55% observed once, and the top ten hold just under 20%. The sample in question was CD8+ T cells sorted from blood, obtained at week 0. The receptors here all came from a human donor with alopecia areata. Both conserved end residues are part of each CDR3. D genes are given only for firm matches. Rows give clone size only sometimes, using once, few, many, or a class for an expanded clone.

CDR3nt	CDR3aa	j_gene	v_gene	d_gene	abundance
TGTGCCAGCAGCCAGGCCGGGACCTCGAGCTCCTACGAGCAGTACTTC	CASSQAGTSSSYEQYF	TRBJ2-7	TRBV4-2	-	-
TGCAGCGTACAGGAAAACACTGAAGCTTTCTTT	CSVQENTEAFF	TRBJ1-1	TRBV29-1	-	few
TGTGCCAGCATCGCCGGGACGGGGAGCTCCTACGAGCAGTACTTC	CASIAGTGSSYEQYF	TRBJ2-7	TRBV7-8	-	-
TGTGCCTGGAGTCCCCGTGGGGTGAACACTGAAGCTTTCTTT	CAWSPRGVNTEAFF	TRBJ1-1	TRBV30	-	-
TGTGCCAGCAGCTTGACAGCTCGGGAGACCCAGTACTTC	CASSLTARETQYF	TRBJ2-5	TRBV7-7	-	once
TGCAGCGTTGAACACCGGCTAGATCCAGATACGCAGTATTTT	CSVEHRLDPDTQYF	TRBJ2-3	TRBV29-1	-	few
TGTGCCAGCAGTGAGGGACAGGGGGCATACGAGCAGTACTTC	CASSEGQGAYEQYF	TRBJ2-7	TRBV6-6	TRBD1	-
TGTGCCAGCAGCCAAAGGATCCGGGGAAGCACAGATACGCAGTATTTT	CASSQRIRGSTDTQYF	TRBJ2-3	TRBV14	-	few
TGTGCCTGGAGGCAATCTAATTCACCCCTCCACTTT	CAWRQSNSPLHF	TRBJ1-6	TRBV30	-	-
TGTGCCAGTAGTATGGGCGACGGCATCCTACCCTACGAGCAGTACTTC	CASSMGDGILPYEQYF	TRBJ2-7	TRBV19	-	-
TGTGCCAGCAGCTTCTCCACCTTTGGCGACGAGCAGTACTTC	CASSFSTFGDEQYF	TRBJ2-7	TRBV9	-	few
TGTGCCAGCAGCTTAAACGGGGGGGGCGTCGATACGCAGTATTTT	CASSLNGGGVDTQYF	TRBJ2-3	TRBV7-6	TRBD2	-
TGCAGCGTCCGGACAGGGGAAGGTGTCACCTTC	CSVRTGEGVTF	TRBJ1-2	TRBV29-1	TRBD1	-
TGTGCCAGCAGCTCACCTCCGGATCTTGGGGGCAATGAGCAGTTCTTC	CASSSPPDLGGNEQFF	TRBJ2-1	TRBV7-9	-	-
TGCGCCAGCAGCTTGGCAGGAGATACGCAGTATTTT	CASSLAGDTQYF	TRBJ2-3	TRBV5-1	-	-
TGCGCCAGCAGCCAAGATACAGGGGGAGACACTGAAGCTTTCTTT	CASSQDTGGDTEAFF	TRBJ1-1	TRBV4-3	TRBD1	-
TGTGCCAGCAGTACGACAGGGAAAAATCAGCCCCAGCATTTT	CASSTTGKNQPQHF	TRBJ1-5	TRBV27	TRBD1	-
TGTGCCGATTACCGGGACCCCGGGGAAGATCAGCCCCAGCATTTT	CADYRDPGEDQPQHF	TRBJ1-5	TRBV19	-	few
TGTGCCAGCAGTCCGAAACCCTATTACACAGATACGCAGTATTTT	CASSPKPYYTDTQYF	TRBJ2-3	TRBV27	-	-
TGTGCCTGGAGCCCCGGGGCAGGGTCGAAGCAGTACTTC	CAWSPGAGSKQYF	TRBJ2-7	TRBV30	-	-
TGTGCCAGCAGCCTCGGACAGGGTGGAAACACTGAAGCTTTCTTT	CASSLGQGGNTEAFF	TRBJ1-1	TRBV9	TRBD1	-
TGTGCCAGCAAAATAGGTCGGAGCACTGAAGCTTTCTTT	CASKIGRSTEAFF	TRBJ1-1	TRBV2	-	few
TGTGCCTGGAGTTTCGGGGCTAGCGGGGTCACAGATACGCAGTATTTT	CAWSFGASGVTDTQYF	TRBJ2-3	TRBV30	TRBD2	-
TGCGCCAGCAGCCTTCAGCCTGGGGAGGCCATAGAAGCCTACGAGCAGTACTTC	CASSLQPGEAIEAYEQYF	TRBJ2-7	TRBV4-1	-	-
TGTGCCAGCAGTTTTACCGGCTCTCAGGGCTACACCTTC	CASSFTGSQGYTF	TRBJ1-2	TRBV27	-	many
TGCAGCGTTGAAGATCAACAGGATCGTTTTGAAGCTTTCTTT	CSVEDQQDRFEAFF	TRBJ1-1	TRBV29-1	-	few
TGTGCCAGCAGGAGGGGAACTGAAGCTTTCTTT	CASRRGTEAFF	TRBJ1-1	TRBV6-1	-	-
TGTGCCAGCAGTTTAGGGCAGTCAACTGAAGCTTTCTTT	CASSLGQSTEAFF	TRBJ1-1	TRBV27	-	few
TGCAGTGCTTTGTGGGGGGGCGAGCAGTACTTC	CSALWGGEQYF	TRBJ2-7	TRBV20-1	TRBD2	-
TGTGCCTGGAGCGAGGGGGGGGACATTCAGTACTTC	CAWSEGGDIQYF	TRBJ2-4	TRBV30	-	few
TGTGCCAGCAGTTTGGCGGGGGGCTCCTACGAGCAGTACTTC	CASSLAGGSYEQYF	TRBJ2-7	TRBV28	TRBD2	-
TGTGCCAGCAGCGGATCCCTAGCGGGGGGAAACACCGGGGAGCTGTTTTTT	CASSGSLAGGNTGELFF	TRBJ2-2	TRBV9	TRBD2	-
TGTGCCAGCAGTCCCCTCGGCGGGGGCGGTGATACGCAGTATTTT	CASSPLGGGGDTQYF	TRBJ2-3	TRBV6-5	-	-
TGCAGCGTTGCCCCCCCAGGGGGGGCTTCCGGGGAGCTGTTTTTT	CSVAPPGGASGELFF	TRBJ2-2	TRBV29-1	-	-
TGCAGCGTCTGGACAGACACAACCTACGAGCAGTACTTC	CSVWTDTTYEQYF	TRBJ2-7	TRBV29-1	-	-
TGTGCCTGGGACGACAGGGGGCGTAATGGCTACACCTTC	CAWDDRGRNGYTF	TRBJ1-2	TRBV30	TRBD1	-
TGTGCCAGCAGCGGCAGGGACACTGTTCCCTACGAGCAGTACTTC	CASSGRDTVPYEQYF	TRBJ2-7	TRBV5-6	-	few
TGTGTGGGCTACCTTTCGATGGGCTACACCTTC	CVGYLSMGYTF	TRBJ1-2	TRBV30	-	-
TGTGCCAGCAGCCTCGGAAATGAGCAGTTCTTC	CASSLGNEQFF	TRBJ2-1	TRBV14	-	-
TGTGCCTGGGTGGACAGCCATGGCTACACCTTC	CAWVDSHGYTF	TRBJ1-2	TRBV30	-	-
TGTGCCTGGAGTGTAACGGGACCGTCAGATACGCAGTATTTT	CAWSVTGPSDTQYF	TRBJ2-3	TRBV30	-	-
TGCAGCGTTGAACATTTGGGGGACTCTGGGGCCAACGTCCTGACTTTC	CSVEHLGDSGANVLTF	TRBJ2-6	TRBV29-1	-	-
TGTGCCAGCAGCTTAGGAGAACAGCAGCCTTATTATGGCTACACCTTC	CASSLGEQQPYYGYTF	TRBJ1-2	TRBV7-9	-	-
TGTGCCAGCAGTTTACGAACAGGGGATACTGAAGCTTTCTTT	CASSLRTGDTEAFF	TRBJ1-1	TRBV28	TRBD1	-
TGTGCCAGCAGCTTGATCAGCCAGACAAACTATGGCTACACCTTC	CASSLISQTNYGYTF	TRBJ1-2	TRBV13	-	-
TGCAGCGTTTACGCCGACAATGAGCAGTTCTTC	CSVYADNEQFF	TRBJ2-1	TRBV29-1	-	-
TGTGCCAGCAGCGAGGAAGGGGGCTCCTACAATGAGCAGTTCTTC	CASSEEGGSYNEQFF	TRBJ2-1	TRBV9	-	few
TGTGCCTGGAAGACAGGGATAGCCGGGGAGCTGTTTTTT	CAWKTGIAGELFF	TRBJ2-2	TRBV30	TRBD1	-
TGTGCCTGGAGTGTGGATGGCCAGGGCAATCAGCCCCAGCATTTT	CAWSVDGQGNQPQHF	TRBJ1-5	TRBV30	-	-
TGTTCATTGGAAGAAGGATACGAGCAGTACTTC	CSLEEGYEQYF	TRBJ2-7	TRBV30	-	-
TGTGCCTGGAGTGACGCCGGGACAGGGCCTTTCTACTCCTACAATGAGCAGTTCTTC	CAWSDAGTGPFYSYNEQFF	TRBJ2-1	TRBV30	TRBD1	-
TGTGCCAGTACCTCCGGACACATGAATGAAAAACTGTTTTTT	CASTSGHMNEKLFF	TRBJ1-4	TRBV19	-	few
TGTGCCATCAGTGACGAGGGTCGAAAGACCCAGTACTTC	CAISDEGRKTQYF	TRBJ2-5	TRBV10-3	-	-